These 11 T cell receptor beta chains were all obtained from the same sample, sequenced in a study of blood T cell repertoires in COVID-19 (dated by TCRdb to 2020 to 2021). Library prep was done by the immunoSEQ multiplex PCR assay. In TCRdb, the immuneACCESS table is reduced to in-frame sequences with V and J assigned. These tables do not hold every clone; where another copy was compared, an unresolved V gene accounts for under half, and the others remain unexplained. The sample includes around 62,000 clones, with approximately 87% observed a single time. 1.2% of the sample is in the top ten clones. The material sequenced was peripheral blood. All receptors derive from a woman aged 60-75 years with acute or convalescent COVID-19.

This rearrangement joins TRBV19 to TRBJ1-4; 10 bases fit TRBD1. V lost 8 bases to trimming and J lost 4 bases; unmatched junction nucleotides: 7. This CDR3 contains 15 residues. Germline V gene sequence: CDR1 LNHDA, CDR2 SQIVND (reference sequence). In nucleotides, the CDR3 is TGTGCCAGTCGTCTGGACAGGGGGGTTAATGAAAAACTGTTTTTT. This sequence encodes CASRLDRGVNEKLFF.

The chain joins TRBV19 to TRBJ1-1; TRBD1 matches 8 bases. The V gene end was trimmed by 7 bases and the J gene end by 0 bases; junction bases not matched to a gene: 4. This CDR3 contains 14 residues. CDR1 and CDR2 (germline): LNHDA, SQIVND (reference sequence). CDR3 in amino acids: CASNQGAMNTEAFF. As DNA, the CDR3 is TGTGCCAGTAATCAGGGGGCGATGAACACTGAAGCTTTCTTT.

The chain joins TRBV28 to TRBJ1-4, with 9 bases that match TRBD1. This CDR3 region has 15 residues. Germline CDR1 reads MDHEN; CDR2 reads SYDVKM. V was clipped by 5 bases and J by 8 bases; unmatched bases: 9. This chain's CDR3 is CASSPSNRGREKLFF. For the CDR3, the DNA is TGTGCCAGCAGTCCTTCCAACAGGGGGCGCGAAAAACTGTTTTTT.

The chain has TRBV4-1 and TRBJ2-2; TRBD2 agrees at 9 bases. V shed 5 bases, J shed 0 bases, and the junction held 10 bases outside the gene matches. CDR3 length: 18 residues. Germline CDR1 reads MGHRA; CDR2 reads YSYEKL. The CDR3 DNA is TGCGCCAGCAGCTCCATCGGCCTAGCGGGGTCGAACACCGGGGAGCTGTTTTTT. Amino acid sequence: CASSSIGLAGSNTGELFF.

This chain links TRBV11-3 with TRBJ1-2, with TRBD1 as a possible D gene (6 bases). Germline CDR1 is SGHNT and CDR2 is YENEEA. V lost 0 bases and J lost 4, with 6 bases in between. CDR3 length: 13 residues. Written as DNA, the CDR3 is TGTGCCAGCAGCTTAGAACAGGGCTATGGCTACACCTTC. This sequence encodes CASSLEQGYGYTF.

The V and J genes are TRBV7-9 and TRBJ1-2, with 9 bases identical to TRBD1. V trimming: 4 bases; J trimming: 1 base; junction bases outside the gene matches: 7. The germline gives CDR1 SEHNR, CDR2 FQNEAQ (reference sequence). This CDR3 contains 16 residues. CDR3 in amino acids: CASSSGQGRRNYGYTF. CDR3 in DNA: TGTGCCAGCAGCTCGGGACAGGGTAGGCGTAACTATGGCTACACCTTC.

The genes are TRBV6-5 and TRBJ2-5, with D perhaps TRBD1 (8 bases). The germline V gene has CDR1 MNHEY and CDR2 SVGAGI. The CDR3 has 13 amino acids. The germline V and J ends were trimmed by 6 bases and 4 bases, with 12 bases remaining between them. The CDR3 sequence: CASRQGGLETQYF. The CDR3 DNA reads TGTGCCAGCAGACAGGGGGGGTTAGAGACCCAGTACTTC.

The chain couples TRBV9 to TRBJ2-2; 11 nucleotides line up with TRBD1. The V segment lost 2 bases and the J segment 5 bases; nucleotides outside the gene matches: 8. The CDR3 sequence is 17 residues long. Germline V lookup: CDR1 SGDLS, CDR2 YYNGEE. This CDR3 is CASSVGTGGRLTGELFF. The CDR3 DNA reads TGTGCCAGCAGCGTGGGGACAGGGGGTCGATTAACCGGGGAGCTGTTTTTT.

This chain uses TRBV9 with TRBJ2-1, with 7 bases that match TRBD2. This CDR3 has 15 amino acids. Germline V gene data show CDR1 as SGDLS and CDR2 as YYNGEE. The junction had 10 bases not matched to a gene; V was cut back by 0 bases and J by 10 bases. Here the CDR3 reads CASSVVGEGLGEQFF. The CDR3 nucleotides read TGTGCCAGCAGCGTAGTGGGGGAGGGCCTGGGAGAGCAGTTCTTC.

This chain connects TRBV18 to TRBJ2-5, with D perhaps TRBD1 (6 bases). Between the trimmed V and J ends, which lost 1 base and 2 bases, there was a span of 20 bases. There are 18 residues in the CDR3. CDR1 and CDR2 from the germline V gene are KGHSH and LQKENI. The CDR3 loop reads CASSPLGVGQGIQETQYF. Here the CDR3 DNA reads TGTGCCAGCTCACCACTTGGAGTGGGGCAGGGGATACAAGAGACCCAGTACTTC. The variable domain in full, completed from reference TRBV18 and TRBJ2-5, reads NAGVMQNPRHLVRRRGQEARLRCSPMKGHSHVYWYRQLPEEGLKFMVYLQKENIIDESGMPKERFSAEFPKEGPSILRIQQVVRGDSAAYFCASSPLGVGQGIQETQYFGPGTRLLVL.

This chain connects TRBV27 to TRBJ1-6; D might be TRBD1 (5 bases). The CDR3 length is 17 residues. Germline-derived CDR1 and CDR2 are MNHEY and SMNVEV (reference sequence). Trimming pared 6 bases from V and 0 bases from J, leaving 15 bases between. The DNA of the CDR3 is TGTGCCAGCAGATCCGGGACTGGGAGCTCCTATAATTCACCCCTCCACTTT. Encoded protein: CASRSGTGSSYNSPLHF.